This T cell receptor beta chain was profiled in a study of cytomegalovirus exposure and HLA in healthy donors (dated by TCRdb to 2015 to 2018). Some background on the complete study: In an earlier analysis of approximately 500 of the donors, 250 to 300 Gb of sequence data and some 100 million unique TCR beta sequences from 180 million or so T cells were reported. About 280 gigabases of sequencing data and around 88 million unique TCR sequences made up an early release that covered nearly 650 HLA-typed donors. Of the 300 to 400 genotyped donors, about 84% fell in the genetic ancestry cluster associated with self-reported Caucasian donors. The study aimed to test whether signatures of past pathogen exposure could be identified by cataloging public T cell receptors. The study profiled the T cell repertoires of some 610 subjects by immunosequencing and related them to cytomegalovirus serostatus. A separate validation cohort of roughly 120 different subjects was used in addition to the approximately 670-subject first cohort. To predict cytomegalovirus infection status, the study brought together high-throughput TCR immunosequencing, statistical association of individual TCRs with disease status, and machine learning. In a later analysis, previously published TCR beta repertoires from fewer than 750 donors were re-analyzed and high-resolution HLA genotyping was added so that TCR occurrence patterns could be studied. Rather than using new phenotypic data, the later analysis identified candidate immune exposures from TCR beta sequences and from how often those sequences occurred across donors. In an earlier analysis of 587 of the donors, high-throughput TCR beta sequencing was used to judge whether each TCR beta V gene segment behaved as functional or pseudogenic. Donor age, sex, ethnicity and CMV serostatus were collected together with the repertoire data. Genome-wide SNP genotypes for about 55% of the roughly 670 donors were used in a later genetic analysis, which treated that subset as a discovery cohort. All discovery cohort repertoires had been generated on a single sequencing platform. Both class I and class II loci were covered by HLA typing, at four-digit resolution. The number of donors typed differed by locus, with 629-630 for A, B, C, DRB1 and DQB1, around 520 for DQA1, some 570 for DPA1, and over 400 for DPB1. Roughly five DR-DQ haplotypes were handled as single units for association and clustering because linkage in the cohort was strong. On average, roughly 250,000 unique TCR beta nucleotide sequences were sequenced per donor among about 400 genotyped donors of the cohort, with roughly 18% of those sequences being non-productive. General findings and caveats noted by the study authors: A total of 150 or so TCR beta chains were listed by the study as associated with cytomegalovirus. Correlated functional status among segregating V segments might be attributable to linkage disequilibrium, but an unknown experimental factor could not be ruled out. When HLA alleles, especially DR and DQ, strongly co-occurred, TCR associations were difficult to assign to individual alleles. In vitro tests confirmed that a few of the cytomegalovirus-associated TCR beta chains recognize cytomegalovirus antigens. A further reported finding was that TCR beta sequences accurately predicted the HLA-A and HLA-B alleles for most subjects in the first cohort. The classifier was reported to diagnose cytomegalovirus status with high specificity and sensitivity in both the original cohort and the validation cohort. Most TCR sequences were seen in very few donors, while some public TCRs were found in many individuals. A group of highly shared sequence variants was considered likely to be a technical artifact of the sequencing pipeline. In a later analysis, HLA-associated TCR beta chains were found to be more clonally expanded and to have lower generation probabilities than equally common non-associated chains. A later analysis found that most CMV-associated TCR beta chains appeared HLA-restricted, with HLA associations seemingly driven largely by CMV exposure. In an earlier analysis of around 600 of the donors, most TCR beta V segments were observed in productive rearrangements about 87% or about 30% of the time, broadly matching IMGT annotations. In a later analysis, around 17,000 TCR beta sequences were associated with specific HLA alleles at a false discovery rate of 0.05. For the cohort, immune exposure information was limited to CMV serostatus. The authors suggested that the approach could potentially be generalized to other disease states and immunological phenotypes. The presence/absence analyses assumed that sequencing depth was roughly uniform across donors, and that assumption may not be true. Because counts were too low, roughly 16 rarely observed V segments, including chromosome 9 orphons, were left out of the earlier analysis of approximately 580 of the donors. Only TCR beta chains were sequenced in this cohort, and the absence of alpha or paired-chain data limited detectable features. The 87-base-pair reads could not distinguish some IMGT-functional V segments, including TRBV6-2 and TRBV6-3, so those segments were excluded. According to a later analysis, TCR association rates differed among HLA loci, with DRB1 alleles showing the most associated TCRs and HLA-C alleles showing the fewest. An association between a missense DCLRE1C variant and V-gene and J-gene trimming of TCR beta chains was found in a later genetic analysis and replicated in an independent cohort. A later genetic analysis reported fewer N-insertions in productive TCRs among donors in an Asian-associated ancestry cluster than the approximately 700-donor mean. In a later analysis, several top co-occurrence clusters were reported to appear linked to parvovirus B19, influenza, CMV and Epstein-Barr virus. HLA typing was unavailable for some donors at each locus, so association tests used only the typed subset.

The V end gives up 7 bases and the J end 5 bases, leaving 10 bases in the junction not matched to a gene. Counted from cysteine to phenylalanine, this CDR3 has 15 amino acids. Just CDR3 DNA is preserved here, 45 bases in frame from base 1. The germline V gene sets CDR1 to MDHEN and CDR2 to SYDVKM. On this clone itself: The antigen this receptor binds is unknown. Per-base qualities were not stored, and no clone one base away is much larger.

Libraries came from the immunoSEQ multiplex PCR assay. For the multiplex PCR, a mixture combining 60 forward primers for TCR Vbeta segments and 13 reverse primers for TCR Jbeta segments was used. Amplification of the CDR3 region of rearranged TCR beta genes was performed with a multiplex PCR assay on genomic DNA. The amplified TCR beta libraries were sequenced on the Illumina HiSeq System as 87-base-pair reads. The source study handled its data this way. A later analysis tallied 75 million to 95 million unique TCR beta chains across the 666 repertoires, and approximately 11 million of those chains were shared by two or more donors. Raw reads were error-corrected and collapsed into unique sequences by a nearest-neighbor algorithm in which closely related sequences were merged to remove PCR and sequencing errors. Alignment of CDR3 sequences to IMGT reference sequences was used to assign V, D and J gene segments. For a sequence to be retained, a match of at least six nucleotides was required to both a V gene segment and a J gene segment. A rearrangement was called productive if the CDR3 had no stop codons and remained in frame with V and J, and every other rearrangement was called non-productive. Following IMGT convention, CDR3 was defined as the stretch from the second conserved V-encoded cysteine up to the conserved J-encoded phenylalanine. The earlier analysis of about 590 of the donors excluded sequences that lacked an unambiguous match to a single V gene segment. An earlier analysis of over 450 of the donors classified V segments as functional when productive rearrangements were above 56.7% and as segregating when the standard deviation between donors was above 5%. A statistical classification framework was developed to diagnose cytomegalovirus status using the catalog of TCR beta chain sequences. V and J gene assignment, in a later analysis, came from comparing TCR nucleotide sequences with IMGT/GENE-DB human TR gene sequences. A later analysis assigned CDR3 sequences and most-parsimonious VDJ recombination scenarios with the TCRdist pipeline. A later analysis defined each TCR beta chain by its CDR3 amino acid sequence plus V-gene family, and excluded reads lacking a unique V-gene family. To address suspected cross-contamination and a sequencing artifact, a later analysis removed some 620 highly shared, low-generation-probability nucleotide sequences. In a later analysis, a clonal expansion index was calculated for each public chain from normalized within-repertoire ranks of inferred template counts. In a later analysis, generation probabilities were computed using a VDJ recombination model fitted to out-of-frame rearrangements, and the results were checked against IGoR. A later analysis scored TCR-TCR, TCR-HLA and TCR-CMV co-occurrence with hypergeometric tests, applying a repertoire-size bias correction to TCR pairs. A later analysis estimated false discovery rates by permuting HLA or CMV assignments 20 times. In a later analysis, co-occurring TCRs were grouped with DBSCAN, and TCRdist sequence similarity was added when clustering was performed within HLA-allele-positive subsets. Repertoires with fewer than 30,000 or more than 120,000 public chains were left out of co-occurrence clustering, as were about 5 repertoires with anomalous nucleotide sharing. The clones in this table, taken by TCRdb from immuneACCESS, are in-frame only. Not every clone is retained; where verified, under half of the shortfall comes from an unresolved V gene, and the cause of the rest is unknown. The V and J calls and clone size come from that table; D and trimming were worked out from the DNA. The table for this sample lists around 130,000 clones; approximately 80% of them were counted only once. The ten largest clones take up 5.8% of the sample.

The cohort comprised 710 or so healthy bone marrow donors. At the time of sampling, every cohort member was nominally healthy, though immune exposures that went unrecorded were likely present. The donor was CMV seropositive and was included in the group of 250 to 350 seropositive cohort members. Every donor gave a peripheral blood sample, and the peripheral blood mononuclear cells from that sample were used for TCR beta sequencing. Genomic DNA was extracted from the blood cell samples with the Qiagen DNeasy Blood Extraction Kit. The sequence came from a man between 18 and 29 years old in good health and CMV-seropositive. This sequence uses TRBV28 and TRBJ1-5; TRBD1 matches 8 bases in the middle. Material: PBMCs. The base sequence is TGTGCCAGCACTACTCAGGACAGGGTATATCAGCCCCAGCATTTT. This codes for CASTTQDRVYQPQHF.